Sequencing of this TCR beta chain was carried out in a study of T cell repertoires in cytomegalovirus infection. Looking at the study overall: Selection of CMV epitopes for the study included recently identified HLA-C-restricted and well-studied HLA-B-restricted ones. Whole-study results and caveats: Cumulated frequencies of public TCR beta families served to identify carriers of CMV plus the relevant HLA.

In regard to this clonotype: Its antigen is not known. Its ends do not fully match the called genes, so a read error is possible.

The CDR3 loop spans 14 amino acids. Germline CDR1 reads MNHEY; CDR2 reads SMNVEV (reference sequence). Using its own MiXCR run on the reads, TCRdb lists one record per CDR3 protein. Among about 770,000 distinct CDR3 sequences listed, under 35% were seen once. Sample: cultured CD8+ T cells from PBMCs, taken from culture after CMV antigen stimulation. The TCR was taken from a human donor in good health (CMV status not recorded). Some clones in this sample may be carry-over from other donors' samples. This chain links TRBV27 with TRBJ2-5; TRBD2 might be the D (6 bases). CDR3 sequence reads: CTSSWRDAQETQYF. Written as DNA, the CDR3 is TGTACCAGCAGTTGGCGGGACGCACAAGAGACCCAGTACTTC.